These 11 T cell receptor beta chains originate from one sample sequenced in a study of cytomegalovirus exposure and HLA in healthy donors. Use of 60 Vbeta and 13 Jbeta primers characterized the PCR. Method: immunoSEQ multiplex PCR; TCRdb's copy keeps in-frame clones and lacks some. The top ten hold about 12% of the sample, which has approximately 100,000 clones, around 76% seen once. The sample comprised PBMCs. These receptors came from a woman in her 40s in good health and CMV-seropositive.

The rearrangement links TRBV19 to TRBJ2-7, with TRBD1 matching over 9 bases. Germline-derived CDR1 and CDR2 are LNHDA and SQIVND (reference sequence). The CDR3 covers 16 residues. V dropped 3 bases and J dropped 4; count of bases not matched to a gene: 10. CDR3 DNA: TGTGCCAGTAGTATTCTCCCCGGACAGGGGAAATACGAGCAGTACTTC. Its translation is CASSILPGQGKYEQYF.

Here the CDR3 DNA reads TGTGCCAGCAGCGCAGGGGATATTAGCAATCAGCCCCAGCATTTT. Protein sequence: CASSAGDISNQPQHF. This chain joins TRBV11-2 and TRBJ1-5; D possibly corresponds to TRBD1 (6 bases). The CDR3 loop spans 15 amino acids. In germline, CDR1 is SGHAT, CDR2 FQNNGV. Trimming took off 5 bases at V and 0 bases at J, with 11 bases between the two ends.

This chain joins TRBV5-1 and TRBJ2-7; 8 bases fit TRBD1. CDR1 is SGHRS, CDR2 YFSETQ, per germline. V lost 7 bases, J lost 0 bases, and 9 bases stayed unmatched. This CDR3 contains 15 residues. Written as DNA, the CDR3 is TGCGCCAGCCGGGAGAGGACAGGGCTCTCCTACGAGCAGTACTTC. As protein: CASRERTGLSYEQYF.

In this sample, this clone turned up a few times. V is TRBV25-1 and J is TRBJ2-7; possibly TRBD2 for D (5 bases). This CDR3 has 14 amino acids. V was clipped by 3 bases and J by 1 base, with 10 bases between them. Germline values: CDR1 MGHDK, CDR2 SYGVNS. CDR3: CASSDRGFSYEQYF. The CDR3 DNA is TGTGCCAGCAGTGATCGGGGTTTTTCCTACGAGCAGTACTTC.

The chain recombines TRBV4-1 with TRBJ2-1, with TRBD2 matching over 7 bases. From germline, CDR1 is MGHRA and CDR2 YSYEKL. This CDR3 comprises 17 residues. With 4 bases clipped from V and 6 bases from J, the junction kept 15 bases outside the gene matches. The CDR3 sequence is CASSPTPSGSSGNEQFF. The CDR3 DNA reads TGCGCCAGCAGCCCAACCCCTAGCGGCTCCTCGGGCAATGAGCAGTTCTTC.

This chain joins TRBV18 and TRBJ2-5, with 10 nucleotides matching TRBD1. The J segment lost 5 bases and the V segment lost 0 bases, leaving 6 bases of the junction unmatched. The germline gives CDR1 KGHSH, CDR2 LQKENI. This CDR3 contains 16 residues. The chain's CDR3 is CASSPPTGTGDETQYF. The CDR3 nucleotides read TGTGCCAGCTCACCACCCACCGGGACAGGGGATGAGACCCAGTACTTC.

This clone was observed a single time. The chain joins TRBV6-5 to TRBJ1-1; 8 nucleotides align to TRBD1. After removal of 7 bases from V and 4 bases from J, the junction contained 8 bases not matched to a gene. CDR1 is MNHEY and CDR2 is SVGAGI in the germline V gene. This CDR3 spans 14 amino acids. The CDR3 is CASTPPDRGTEAFF. CDR3 in DNA: TGTGCCAGCACCCCACCCGACAGGGGCACTGAAGCTTTCTTT.

The chain uses TRBV30 and TRBJ1-3; 7 bases map to TRBD1. The germline V gene has CDR1 GTSNPN and CDR2 SVGIG (reference sequence). After removal of 4 bases from V and 3 bases from J, the junction contained 6 bases not matched to a gene. CDR3 length: 14 amino acids. CDR3 amino acids: CAWNEGAIGNTIYF. Written as DNA, the CDR3 is TGTGCCTGGAATGAGGGGGCTATTGGAAACACCATATATTTT.

This clone was observed a handful of times. The chain joins TRBV6-1 to TRBJ1-1, with D possibly being TRBD1 (6 bases). The ends were cut back, 5 bases at V and 4 bases at J, with 11 bases in the middle. Germline-derived CDR1 and CDR2 are MNHNS and SASEGT. The CDR3 consists of 13 residues. CDR3 sequence (DNA): TGTGCCAGCAGTTCTATAGGGGGCACTGAAGCTTTCTTT. Translation: CASSSIGGTEAFF.

V gene TRBV7-9 combines with J gene TRBJ2-1; TRBD2 matches 10 bases. With 2 bases clipped from V and 8 bases from J, the junction kept 9 bases outside the gene matches. Germline CDR1 and CDR2: SEHNR and FQNEAQ (reference sequence). The CDR3 sequence is 16 residues long. In DNA form, the CDR3 reads TGTGCCAGCAGCTTAATTTCAAGCGGGGGGGCCTATGAGCAGTTCTTC. It translates to CASSLISSGGAYEQFF.

This clone has a handful of counts. The chain carries TRBV30 and TRBJ1-5, with D hard to call. Trimming shortened V by 8 bases and J by 0 bases, and 8 bases separated the two germline ends. Germline V gives CDR1 GTSNPN, CDR2 SVGIG (reference sequence). This CDR3 spans 12 amino acids. This chain's CDR3 is CAGGYSNQPQHF. CDR3 DNA: TGTGCCGGCGGGTATAGCAATCAGCCCCAGCATTTT. Filled out from reference TRBV30 and TRBJ1-5, the complete variable domain reads SQTIHQWPATLVQPVGSPLSLECTVEGTSNPNLYWYRQAAGRGLQLLFYSVGIGQISSEVPQNLSASRPQDRQFILSSKKLLLSDSGFYLCAGGYSNQPQHFGDGTRLSIL.